This T cell receptor beta chain was retrieved from a study of blood T cell repertoires in COVID-19. The wider study: T cells, B-cell-depleted T cells, or PBMCs supplied cDNA or gDNA.

Per the authors' pipeline: Reference gene primer amplification in the assay estimated nucleated cell counts. Profiled with immunoSEQ multiplex PCR; TCRdb holds only in-frame clones, not every one. From that table come the V and J calls and clone size; the DNA was used to work out D and trimming. The sample lists roughly 200,000 clones; around 89% were seen once. Turning to this clone: The same CDR3 also results from other DNA sequences found in this sample.

Participant ages covered about 18 to 100 years across 24 US areas. Participant-given clinical history determined each cohort assignment. CDR1 SGDLS and CDR2 YYNGEE come from the germline V gene. The CDR3 runs to 13 residues. V lost 2 bases, J lost 1 base, and 6 bases lay in between. The sequence was obtained from a woman in her 30s who had recovered from COVID-19. The J gene is TRBJ1-1, the V gene TRBV9; weak D call: TRBD1 (5 bases). Sequencing was done on a sample of PBMCs or T cells enriched from blood (not recorded which). The CDR3 protein is CASSVTGNTEAFF. In nucleotides, the CDR3 is TGTGCCAGCAGCGTTACAGGGAACACTGAAGCTTTCTTT.